A selection of T cell receptor beta chains follows, all from one sample in a study of blood T cell repertoires in COVID-19. Assay used: immunoSEQ multiplex PCR; TCRdb lists only in-frame clones, some missing. The sample includes approximately 320,000 clones, roughly 90% of them seen just once. Sample: peripheral blood. The receptors come from a woman aged 25-40 years with COVID-19, enrolled during active disease. Both conserved end residues are part of each CDR3. The order of the fields is clone size, D gene, V gene, J gene, CDR3 DNA, CDR3 protein. The D gene is left open where the match is weak. Rows may omit the clone size; those that give it use once, few, many or a size class.

>.|TRBD1|TRBV5-1|TRBJ1-1
TGCGCCAGCGGCGCCGGGACAGACTTGAACACTGAAGCTTTCTTT
CASGAGTDLNTEAFF
>.|.|TRBV9|TRBJ1-3
TGTGCCAGCAGCGTAATTGGACAGAGCTCTGGAAACACCATATATTTT
CASSVIGQSSGNTIYF
>.|.|TRBV4-2|TRBJ2-4
TGTGCCAGCAGCCAAGATCTCGGGCAAGGGGTCATTCAGTACTTC
CASSQDLGQGVIQYF
>.|TRBD1|TRBV29-1|TRBJ1-6
TGCAGCGCCTCGGACAGGGGAGATTCACCCCTCCACTTT
CSASDRGDSPLHF
>.|.|TRBV12-3/TRBV12-4|TRBJ2-5
TGTGCCAGCAGCTCCCTCGTGGAGACCCAGTACTTC
CASSSLVETQYF
>.|TRBD1|TRBV19|TRBJ1-2
TGTGCCAGTAGCTACAGGGGTTTAATAAACTATGGCTACACCTTC
CASSYRGLINYGYTF
>.|TRBD1|TRBV3-1/TRBV3-2|TRBJ1-1
TGTGCCAGCAGCCAGAGGGGGACAGGGGCTGAAGCTTTCTTT
CASSQRGTGAEAFF
>.|.|TRBV11-2|TRBJ2-1
TGTGCCAGCAGCTTATCGCTCCCCCCAGGCTACAATGAGCAGTTCTTC
CASSLSLPPGYNEQFF
>once|.|TRBV5-6|TRBJ2-4
TGTGCCAGCAGCCCTTCGGACAGAAAAAACATTCAGTACTTC
CASSPSDRKNIQYF
>.|.|TRBV19|TRBJ1-1
TGTGCCAGTAGTGCTGGGGGTGGGGCAGGGGACACTGAAGCTTTCTTT
CASSAGGGAGDTEAFF
>.|TRBD1|TRBV5-5|TRBJ1-6
TGTGCCAGCAGCGCGACAGGGAGCTCCTATAATTCACCCCTCCACTTT
CASSATGSSYNSPLHF
>.|.|TRBV4-1|TRBJ2-2
TGCGCCAGCAGCCTGGTTCCCCCAGTGGGAGGTGCCGGGGAGCTGTTTTTT
CASSLVPPVGGAGELFF
>once|.|TRBV6-5|TRBJ2-3
TGTGCCAGCAGTTACACCGGGGGTAGCACAGATACGCAGTATTTT
CASSYTGGSTDTQYF
>.|TRBD1|TRBV18|TRBJ2-7
TGTGCCAGCTCACCACCGCCGGGACAGGGGGGAGGCGAGCAGTACTTC
CASSPPPGQGGGEQYF
>.|.|TRBV30|TRBJ2-3
TGTGCCTGGATGGTGAGGGATACGCAGTATTTT
CAWMVRDTQYF
>.|TRBD1|TRBV19|TRBJ2-7
TGTGCCAGTAGTATATTTGGGGGACAGAGCTCCTACGAGCAGTACTTC
CASSIFGGQSSYEQYF
>.|TRBD2|TRBV5-4|TRBJ2-5
TGTGCCAGCAGCTTGGTAGGCGGGGGAGCACAAGAGACCCAGTACTTC
CASSLVGGGAQETQYF
>once|.|TRBV7-9|TRBJ1-1
TGTGCCAGCCTGGGCCTGAACACTGAAGCTTTCTTT
CASLGLNTEAFF
>.|TRBD1|TRBV27|TRBJ1-1
TGTGCCAGCAGCCCCGGACAGGGACGATGGACCATGAACACTGAAGCTTTCTTT
CASSPGQGRWTMNTEAFF
>.|.|TRBV2|TRBJ1-1
TGTGCCAGCAGTGCGCAGAAGTACACTGAAGCTTTCTTT
CASSAQKYTEAFF